This TCR beta chain is from a study of T cells in Graves' hyperthyroidism and ophthalmopathy. The germline CDR1 and CDR2 sequences are MDHEN and SYDVKM. Deletions cut 6 bases from V and 8 bases from J, with 16 bases between. The CDR3 has 13 amino acids. Amplification yielded TCR beta CDR3 regions, with RNA transcripts as the source. RT-PCR in the first round (using the HTBI primer set) targeted the TCR CDR3. TCRdb ran MiXCR on the multiplex PCR reads and lists one entry per CDR3 protein. The repertoire holds about 620,000 distinct CDR3 sequences, with around 15% as singletons. Lactation, pregnancy, other autoimmune disease or uncontrolled infection excluded patients. This clonotype has at least ten counts.

Specimen: blood. The receptor was isolated from a woman aged 25 to 39 with Graves' hyperthyroidism. The J gene is TRBJ2-5, the V gene TRBV28; weak D call: TRBD2 (5 bases). CDR3 sequence reads: CASRSTDEGTQYF. Written as DNA, the CDR3 is TGTGCCAGCAGGAGCACCGATGAGGGAACCCAGTACTTC.